The 9 T cell receptor beta chains below were found in one sample sequenced in a study of shared clonotypes between healthy human individuals. Clones were read by immunoSEQ multiplex PCR, and TCRdb kept only the in-frame ones, dropping some. The sample consists of about 2.4 million clones, approximately 93% of them appearing once. Sequenced input: naive CD4+ T cells from PBMCs. Indicated subset: CD45RA+ positively selected. These receptor sequences come from a man aged 18 to 35 in good health. Some clones in this sample may be carry-over from other donors' samples.

V and J are TRBV7-3 and TRBJ2-7; TRBD1 might be the D (6 bases). CDR3 size: 13 residues. V lost 3 bases and J 3 bases, leaving 9 bases between the germline ends. CDR1 and CDR2 (germline): SGHTA, FQGTGA. For the CDR3, the DNA is TGTGCCAGCAGCTTCGGACAGAGCTACGAGCAGTACTTC. Translation: CASSFGQSYEQYF. Filled out from reference TRBV7-3 and TRBJ2-7, the complete variable domain reads GAGVSQTPSNKVTEKGKYVELRCDPISGHTALYWYRQSLGQGPEFLIYFQGTGAADDSGLPNDRFFAVRPEGSVSTLKIQRTERGDSAVYLCASSFGQSYEQYFGPGTRLTVT.

The J gene is TRBJ2-2, the V gene TRBV28, with TRBD1 matching 12 bases. The CDR3 runs to 19 residues. Losses at the gene ends were 2 bases for V and 6 bases for J; bases not matched to a gene: 13. Germline CDR1 and CDR2: MDHEN and SYDVKM. CDR3 amino acids: CASSLHGTGGPRQSGELFF. The DNA of the CDR3 is TGTGCCAGCAGTTTACACGGGACAGGGGGCCCCCGACAATCCGGGGAGCTGTTTTTT. Combining the CDR3 with reference TRBV28 and TRBJ2-2 gives the whole variable domain DVKVTQSSRYLVKRTGEKVFLECVQDMDHENMFWYRQDPGLGLRLIYFSYDVKMKEKGDIPEGYSVSREKKERFSLILESASTNQTSMYLCASSLHGTGGPRQSGELFFGEGSRLTVL.

This rearrangement joins TRBV11-3 to TRBJ2-3; 14 positions match TRBD2. Per germline, CDR1 SGHNT and CDR2 YENEEA. This CDR3 has 17 amino acids. J was trimmed by 5 bases and V by 1 base; bases with no gene match: 5. The chain's CDR3 is CASSLGLAGGPGDTQYF. The CDR3 DNA reads as TGTGCCAGCAGCTTAGGACTAGCGGGAGGGCCGGGAGATACGCAGTATTTT. The full variable domain, its missing parts supplied by reference TRBV11-3 and TRBJ2-3, is EAGVVQSPRYKIIEKKQPVAFWCNPISGHNTLYWYLQNLGQGPELLIRYENEEAVDDSQLPKDRFSAERLKGVDSTLKIQPAELGDSAVYLCASSLGLAGGPGDTQYFGPGTRLTVL.

Concerning this clone: One end of the junction does not line up with germline, which may come from a read error. The rearrangement uses TRBV28 and TRBJ1-2; D gene unclear. This CDR3 contains 14 residues. Germline CDR1 reads MDHEN; CDR2 reads SYDVKM. CDR3 coding DNA: TGTGCCAGCAGTTCGGGAGATCTAACTATGCGAGGCCCCTTC. It translates to CASSSGDLTMRGPF.

The chain employs TRBV7-2 and TRBJ2-7; D remains unclear. V was clipped by 1 base and J by 2 bases, with 9 bases between them. Germline CDR1 is SGHTA and CDR2 is FQGNSA. The CDR3 length is 14 residues. The CDR3 DNA follows: TGTGCCAGCAGCTTAGGTGCTAGAACCTACGAGCAGTACTTC. The encoded protein is CASSLGARTYEQYF.

The chain employs TRBV6-1 and TRBJ2-7; 8 positions agree with TRBD1. The germline V gene encodes CDR1 MNHNS and CDR2 SASEGT. V lost 8 bases and J lost 13; bases outside the gene matches: 13. The CDR3 has 12 amino acids. CDR3 in DNA: TGTGCCAGCGTCCGGGACAGGTTCCTACCATACTTC. As protein: CASVRDRFLPYF.

The chain recombines TRBV7-9 with TRBJ1-1; 9 nucleotides line up with TRBD1. V dropped 0 bases and J dropped 3; count of bases not matched to a gene: 8. This CDR3 contains 17 residues. CDR1 is SEHNR and CDR2 is FQNEAQ in the germline V gene (reference sequence). The CDR3 DNA sequence: TGTGCCAGCAGCTTAGCGAACAGGGGGCTTGTCGACACTGAAGCTTTCTTT. This sequence encodes CASSLANRGLVDTEAFF.

The chain has TRBV18 and TRBJ1-2, with D tentatively TRBD1 (5 bases). The germline V gene has CDR1 KGHSH and CDR2 LQKENI. The CDR3 runs to 15 residues. Trimming removed 3 bases from V and 2 bases from J, with 13 bases in between. The CDR3: CASSPPGLPNYGYTF. In DNA, the CDR3 is TGTGCCAGCTCACCGCCGGGACTGCCGAACTATGGCTACACCTTC.

V and J are TRBV7-3 and TRBJ1-1; D might be TRBD1 (5 bases). This CDR3 has 16 amino acids. CDR1 is SGHTA and CDR2 is FQGTGA in the germline V gene. Deletions cut 1 base from V and 0 bases from J, with 12 bases between. This CDR3 reads CASSLRAGTVNTEAFF. Here the CDR3 DNA reads TGTGCCAGCAGCTTAAGGGCGGGGACGGTGAACACTGAAGCTTTCTTT.